The text below deals with one TCR beta chain. Its target is not known. These data originate in a study of PD-1 blockade in classical Hodgkin lymphoma. TCRdb's table, derived via immunoSEQ multiplex PCR, lists solely in-frame clones and lacks some. The sample has 20,000 to 25,000 clones; around 70% are singletons. Study-wide results and limits: Significant TCR diversity gains by C4D1 occurred in CD4+ but not CD8+ cells.

The CDR3 is made up of 14 amino acids. Time point reported: cycle 4 day 1 (C4D1), after five to seven weeks of nivolumab. Brentuximab vedotin exposure varied, and every patient relapsed after autologous stem cell transplantation. The genes are TRBV21-1 and TRBJ1-2. TRBV21-1 has pseudogene status. This clonotype was obtained from a human donor with classical Hodgkin lymphoma. The material was peripheral blood mononuclear cells (PBMCs), obtained before the fourth cycle of nivolumab. The CDR3 DNA reads TGTGCCAGCAGCAAAGTGGCCAGGAGCTATGGCTACACCTTC. Protein product: CASSKVARSYGYTF.